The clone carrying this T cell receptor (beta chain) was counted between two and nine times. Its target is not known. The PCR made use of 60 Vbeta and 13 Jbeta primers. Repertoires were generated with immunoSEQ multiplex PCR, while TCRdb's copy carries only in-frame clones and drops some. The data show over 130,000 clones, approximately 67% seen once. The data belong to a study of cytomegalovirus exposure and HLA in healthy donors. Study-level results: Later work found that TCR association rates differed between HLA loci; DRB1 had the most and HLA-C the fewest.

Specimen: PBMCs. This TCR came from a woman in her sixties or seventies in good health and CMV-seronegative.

DNA for the CDR3: TGTGCCAGCAGCCAGATACAGGGGGACTCCAAAAAACTGTTTTTT. Translating gives CASSQIQGDSKKLFF. V is TRBV4-2 and J is TRBJ1-4; 8 bases map to TRBD1. CDR1 LGHNA and CDR2 YNFKEQ come from the germline V gene. There are 15 residues in the CDR3. J gave up 9 bases and V 3 bases, and 9 bases lay outside the gene matches.